One and the same sample provided the 8 T cell receptor beta chains below, sequenced in a study of neurological immune-mediated disorders. TCRdb reprocessed the 5' RACE reads via MiXCR and lists one record per CDR3 protein. The table lists over 90,000 distinct CDR3 sequences, more than 10% of them singletons, with 3.1% in the top ten. Time point indicated: longitudinal time-point 3. Specimen: PBMCs. Receptors originate from a female donor with HTLV-1-associated myelopathy (HAM/TSP).

Ten or more counts support this clonotype. The chain combines TRBV9 with TRBJ1-2, with TRBD1 identical over 8 bases. Germline V gene sequence: CDR1 SGDLS, CDR2 YYNGEE. CDR3 length: 14 amino acids. Trimming at V came to 2 bases and at J to 7 bases, leaving 7 bases not matched to a gene. The CDR3 loop reads CASSVTGGAGGYTF. The CDR3 nucleotides are TGTGCCAGCAGCGTTACAGGGGGGGCCGGTGGCTACACCTTC.

The genes are TRBV5-1 and TRBJ1-2; D perhaps matches TRBD1 (6 bases). Germline loops: CDR1 SGHRS, CDR2 YFSETQ. The CDR3 covers 12 residues. V lost 5 bases, J lost 8 bases, and 13 bases lay in between. CDR3 nucleotides: TGCGCCAGCAGGCCGGGGGCGGAAGGCTACACCTTC. This sequence encodes CASRPGAEGYTF.

This clonotype was seen repeatedly, ten times or more. V gene TRBV7-2 combines with J gene TRBJ1-2; tentative D call: TRBD1 (5 bases). This CDR3 is built from 15 residues. V was shortened by 5 bases and J by 0 bases, with 13 bases between the two germline ends. Germline lookup yields CDR1 SGHTA and CDR2 FQGNSA. CDR3 amino acids: CASSPGTSTNYGYTF. The CDR3 DNA is TGTGCCAGCAGCCCCGGGACTAGTACTAACTATGGCTACACCTTC. The entire variable domain, with the rest obtained from reference TRBV7-2 and TRBJ1-2, is as follows: GAGVSQSPSNKVTEKGKDVELRCDPISGHTALYWYRQSLGQGLEFLIYFQGNSAPDKSGLPSDRFSAERTGGSVSTLTIQRTQQEDSAVYLCASSPGTSTNYGYTFGSGTRLTVV.

The sample holds many counts of this clonotype. CDR3: CASSFGSGQGKTEAFF. The CDR3 region has the DNA TGCGCCAGCAGCTTCGGGTCGGGACAGGGTAAGACTGAAGCTTTCTTT. The chain links TRBV5-1 to TRBJ1-1; 9 nucleotides align to TRBD1. CDR1 SGHRS and CDR2 YFSETQ come from the germline V gene. Trimming took 2 bases from V and 5 from J; bases not matched to a gene: 10. The CDR3 has 16 amino acids.

This clonotype was detected ten times or more. The chain combines TRBV20-1 with TRBJ2-1, with 9 bases fitting TRBD1. CDR3 length equals 12 residues. CDR1 is DFQATT and CDR2 is SNEGSKA in the germline V gene (reference sequence). J gave up 6 bases and V 6 bases, and 3 bases lay outside the gene matches. The CDR3 bases are TGCAGTGCCGGGACAGGGATCAATGAGCAGTTCTTC. Protein sequence: CSAGTGINEQFF.

This clonotype was seen at least ten times. V gene TRBV21-1 combines with J gene TRBJ2-5; the D call of TRBD2 is as the table states it, not checked on the DNA. TRBV21-1 is a pseudogene. The CDR3 length is 14 residues. Here the CDR3 reads CASIRRGGVETQYF. CDR3 DNA: TGTGCCAGCATACGGCGGGGGGGGGTAGAGACCCAGTACTTC.

The rearrangement joins TRBV5-1 to TRBJ1-5; D uncertain. The V end was cut by 0 bases, the J end by 6 bases, with 7 bases between. Looked up from germline, CDR1 is SGHRS and CDR2 is YFSETQ. The CDR3 has 13 residues. This CDR3 is CASSLDVGQPQHF. The CDR3 DNA sequence: TGCGCCAGCAGCTTGGATGTTGGTCAGCCCCAGCATTTT.

This clonotype was observed at least ten times. The chain couples TRBV6-1 to TRBJ1-1, with D unresolved. Trimming took off 4 bases at V and 0 bases at J, with 9 bases between the two ends. This CDR3 is 14 amino acids long. Germline lookup yields CDR1 MNHNS and CDR2 SASEGT. The CDR3 sequence: CASSVNRVNTEAFF. Here the CDR3 DNA reads TGTGCCAGCAGTGTTAACAGAGTGAACACTGAAGCTTTCTTT.